The T cell receptor beta chain described here comes from a study of T-cell reconstitution after alpha-beta-depleted transplantation in children. Trimming removed 0 bases from V and 6 bases from J, with 3 bases in between. The CDR3 is 11 amino acids. Germline V CDR1 and CDR2: SGHAT, FQNNGV. As it was prepared, the TCRbeta library received unique molecular identifiers. TCRdb ran MiXCR on the PCR reads and lists one entry per CDR3 protein. The table includes 380,000 or so distinct CDR3 sequences, 10% to 15% detected once. The material sequenced was PBMCs, taken from the stem cell graft. The gene calls are TRBV11-2 and TRBJ2-7; D is ambiguous. The clonotype comes from a human donor who donated a stem cell graft to a child with Fanconi anemia. This chain's CDR3 is CASSLDLEQYF. DNA of the CDR3: TGTGCCAGCAGCTTAGATCTCGAGCAGTACTTC.